Below are 24 T cell receptor beta chains sequenced from a single sample in a study of blood T cell repertoires in COVID-19. Generated by immunoSEQ multiplex PCR, the TCRdb table keeps only in-frame clones and is missing some. Of about 44,000 clones in the sample, 82% were seen once. The sequenced sample consisted of peripheral blood. The receptors originated from a woman aged 70-85 years with acute or convalescent COVID-19.

This chain connects TRBV3-1 (or the pseudogene TRBV3-2) to TRBJ2-1; 7 bases map to TRBD2. Germline loops: CDR1 LGHDT, CDR2 YNNKEL (reference sequence). This CDR3 comprises 15 residues. V lost 6 bases and J lost 1; bases outside the gene matches: 6. This CDR3 reads CASSLAGVSYNEQFF. Written as DNA, the CDR3 is TGTGCCAGCAGTCTGGCGGGAGTATCCTACAATGAGCAGTTCTTC.

The chain uses TRBV29-1 and TRBJ1-4; 7 bases fit TRBD1. Germline loops: CDR1 SQVTM, CDR2 ANQGSEA. This CDR3 is built from 14 residues. J gave up 8 bases and V 1 base, and 7 bases lay outside the gene matches. The CDR3 nucleotides are TGCAGCGTTGAAGTGGTACAGGGGCAGGAAAAACTGTTTTTT. Amino acid sequence: CSVEVVQGQEKLFF.

The chain links TRBV11-3 to TRBJ1-1; 11 bases align to TRBD1. The CDR3 length is 15 residues. Germline V gene lookup returns CDR1 SGHNT and CDR2 YENEEA. The trim removed 3 bases at V and 4 bases at J, leaving 4 bases unmatched. CDR3 nucleotide sequence: TGTGCCAGCAGCTTCCTAGGACAGGGGGCCACTGAAGCTTTCTTT. Residues: CASSFLGQGATEAFF.

The chain combines TRBV9 with TRBJ2-1, with 15 bases that match TRBD2. The germline CDR1 and CDR2 sequences are SGDLS and YYNGEE. Trimming removed 2 bases from V and 2 bases from J; junction bases left unmatched: 5. This CDR3 is 18 amino acids long. The DNA for the CDR3 is TGTGCCAGCAGCGTCCAGGGACTAGCGGGAGGCGCCTACAATGAGCAGTTCTTC. This translates into CASSVQGLAGGAYNEQFF.

V gene TRBV6-5 combines with J gene TRBJ2-1, with TRBD2 matching over 8 bases. The CDR3 is 15 residues long. The V gene end was trimmed by 2 bases and the J gene end by 8 bases; junction bases not matched to a gene: 8. Germline values: CDR1 MNHEY, CDR2 SVGAGI. The CDR3 coding sequence is TGTGCCAGCAGTTACATTCTAGCGGGTACCGATGAGCAGTTCTTC. It yields the protein CASSYILAGTDEQFF.

V usage is TRBV30 and J usage is TRBJ1-6; tentative D call: TRBD1 (6 bases). The ends were cut back, 5 bases at V and 7 bases at J, with 18 bases in the middle. Germline V gene data show CDR1 as GTSNPN and CDR2 as SVGIG (reference sequence). This CDR3 comprises 15 residues. CDR3 region: CAWSGDPLGNSPLHF. The DNA for the CDR3 is TGTGCCTGGTCAGGGGACCCCCTTGGGAATTCACCCCTCCACTTT.

This rearrangement joins TRBV28 to TRBJ2-7; D possibly corresponds to TRBD2 (6 bases). This CDR3 region has 16 residues. The germline gives CDR1 MDHEN, CDR2 SYDVKM. V dropped 2 bases and J dropped 7 bases, with 21 bases sitting between them. The CDR3: CASSLMAGGPRGEQYF. The CDR3 nucleotides read TGTGCCAGCAGTTTAATGGCCGGGGGACCCCGGGGGGAGCAGTACTTC. Based on the CDR3 plus reference TRBV28 and TRBJ2-7, the full variable domain is DVKVTQSSRYLVKRTGEKVFLECVQDMDHENMFWYRQDPGLGLRLIYFSYDVKMKEKGDIPEGYSVSREKKERFSLILESASTNQTSMYLCASSLMAGGPRGEQYFGPGTRLTVT.

In its sample, this clone was seen a few times. The genes are TRBV7-2 and TRBJ1-3; D is uncertain. V gave up 1 base and J gave up 8 bases, with 15 bases separating them. The CDR3 has 15 amino acids. The germline V gene has CDR1 SGHTA and CDR2 FQGNSA. CDR3 in DNA: TGTGCCAGCAGCTTAGTCCCGTCCTTCCCGGACACCATATATTTT. Translated: CASSLVPSFPDTIYF.

This chain connects TRBV4-1 to TRBJ2-7; 10 bases align to TRBD2. CDR3 length: 15 amino acids. Trimming took 7 bases from V and 2 from J; bases not matched to a gene: 8. CDR1 and CDR2 from the germline V gene are MGHRA and YSYEKL. DNA for the CDR3: TGCGCCAGCATTGGCTGGACTAGCGGAACCTACGAGCAGTACTTC. Translation gives CASIGWTSGTYEQYF.

This sequence joins TRBV29-1 and TRBJ1-2; no reliable D call. The CDR3 spans 11 residues. Germline-derived CDR1 and CDR2 are SQVTM and ANQGSEA. V shed 2 bases and J shed 8 bases, with 9 bases lying between them. CDR3 DNA sequence: TGCAGCGTTGAAACCGGTCGAGGCTACACCTTC. Its translation: CSVETGRGYTF.

The chain has TRBV5-1 and TRBJ2-7, with 8 bases identical to TRBD2. The CDR3 extends over 17 amino acids. In germline, CDR1 is SGHRS, CDR2 YFSETQ. Trimming removed 4 bases from V and 2 bases from J; junction bases left unmatched: 14. Written as DNA, the CDR3 is TGCGCCAGCAGCCGTGCTAGCGGAGCGGGAGAAGCCTACGAGCAGTACTTC. Its translation is CASSRASGAGEAYEQYF.

This chain links TRBV28 with TRBJ2-7; TRBD1 matches 7 bases. The V gene's germline CDR1 is MDHEN and CDR2 SYDVKM. J was trimmed by 2 bases and V by 6 bases; bases with no gene match: 10. The CDR3 has 15 residues. As DNA, the CDR3 is TGTGCCAGCAGCCAGGACAGGTATACCGCCTACGAGCAGTACTTC. Translation: CASSQDRYTAYEQYF. Together with reference TRBV28 and TRBJ2-7, the CDR3 gives the full variable domain: DVKVTQSSRYLVKRTGEKVFLECVQDMDHENMFWYRQDPGLGLRLIYFSYDVKMKEKGDIPEGYSVSREKKERFSLILESASTNQTSMYLCASSQDRYTAYEQYFGPGTRLTVT.

CDR3 DNA sequence: TGTGCCAGCAGTTTATACGGGACAGACTACGAGCAGTACTTC. Translated: CASSLYGTDYEQYF. The chain recombines TRBV28 with TRBJ2-7; 7 positions agree with TRBD1. CDR1 and CDR2 from the germline V gene are MDHEN and SYDVKM. This CDR3 is built from 14 residues. V lost 1 base to trimming and J lost 3 bases; unmatched junction nucleotides: 3.

The chain carries TRBV9 and TRBJ2-7; TRBD1 matches at 8 bases. V was pared by 4 bases and J by 4 bases, with 10 bases of the junction left unmatched. This CDR3 comprises 15 residues. Germline-derived CDR1 and CDR2 are SGDLS and YYNGEE. The CDR3: CASSPRTGFPYEQYF. CDR3 DNA sequence: TGTGCCAGCAGCCCGCGGACAGGGTTCCCTTACGAGCAGTACTTC.

This clone showed up just a few times. The gene calls are TRBV5-4 and TRBJ1-5, with 7 bases aligning to TRBD1. Trimming cost V 4 bases and J 1 base; bases outside gene matches: 8. In germline, CDR1 is SGHNT, CDR2 YYREEE (reference sequence). The CDR3 is 16 residues long. The CDR3 reads CASSRGPGQSNQPQHF. In DNA, the CDR3 is TGTGCCAGCAGCCGGGGACCGGGACAGAGCAATCAGCCCCAGCATTTT. Combining the CDR3 with reference TRBV5-4 and TRBJ1-5 gives the whole variable domain ETGVTQSPTHLIKTRGQQVTLRCSSQSGHNTVSWYQQALGQGPQFIFQYYREEENGRGNFPPRFSGLQFPNYSSELNVNALELDDSALYLCASSRGPGQSNQPQHFGDGTRLSIL.

The chain uses TRBV7-9 and TRBJ2-1, with 8 positions matching TRBD2. The V segment lost 1 base and the J segment 12 bases; nucleotides outside the gene matches: 17. The CDR3 has 17 residues. Per germline, CDR1 SEHNR and CDR2 FQNEAQ (reference sequence). CDR3 region: CASSLDDRGYRREVQFF. For the CDR3, the DNA is TGTGCCAGCAGCTTAGATGATCGGGGTTATCGGCGGGAGGTGCAGTTCTTC.

The V gene is TRBV13, the J gene TRBJ2-7, with D possibly being TRBD2 (5 bases). Germline CDR1 PRHDT, CDR2 FYEKMQ (reference sequence). Trimming removed 2 bases from V and 3 bases from J, with 8 bases in between. CDR3 size: 13 residues. DNA of the CDR3: TGTGCCAGCAGCTTATACGGGAACTACGAGCAGTACTTC. Translating gives CASSLYGNYEQYF.

The chain carries TRBV18 and TRBJ1-3; the match to TRBD1 covers 10 bases. Germline values: CDR1 KGHSH, CDR2 LQKENI. With V trimmed by 2 bases and J by 5 bases, 3 bases remained unmatched. This CDR3 contains 15 residues. Here the CDR3 DNA reads TGTGCCAGCTCACCATGGACAGGGGGGAGAAACACCATATATTTT. This codes for CASSPWTGGRNTIYF.

The chain joins TRBV11-3 to TRBJ2-3; tentative D call: TRBD2 (5 bases). V lost 5 bases, J lost 5 bases, and 20 bases lay in between. This CDR3 spans 16 amino acids. Germline CDR1 is SGHNT and CDR2 is YENEEA. CDR3 sequence reads: CASSPGLSPPKDTQYF. The CDR3, as DNA: TGTGCCAGCAGCCCCGGACTGAGCCCCCCGAAAGATACGCAGTATTTT.

The chain recombines TRBV3-1 (or the pseudogene TRBV3-2) with TRBJ1-3, with D maybe TRBD1 (5 bases). The CDR3 loop spans 14 amino acids. Per the germline V gene, CDR1 is LGHDT and CDR2 is YNNKEL (reference sequence). V was clipped by 4 bases and J by 0 bases, with 7 bases between them. Written as DNA, the CDR3 is TGTGCCAGCAGCCGGGGGGGCTCTGGAAACACCATATATTTT. It codes for CASSRGGSGNTIYF.

This chain links TRBV7-8 with TRBJ2-1, with 8 positions matching TRBD1. The CDR3 has 16 residues. Germline CDR1 and CDR2: SGHVS and FQNEAQ. The V and J ends lost 4 bases and 1 base, in that order; junction bases with no gene match: 6. The CDR3 region has the DNA TGTGCCAGCAGCTCCGACAGGGGAGTTTCCTACAATGAGCAGTTCTTC. Its protein is CASSSDRGVSYNEQFF.

CDR3 loop: CASSQFVGRGEKLFF. The CDR3 coding sequence is TGCGCCAGCAGCCAATTCGTGGGGCGAGGTGAAAAACTGTTTTTT. The rearrangement uses TRBV4-1 and TRBJ1-4; tentative D call: TRBD1 (5 bases). CDR3 length equals 15 residues. V lost 2 bases and J lost 7, with 14 bases in between. CDR1 and CDR2 (germline): MGHRA, YSYEKL.

CDR3 in DNA: TGTGCCAGCAGCTTTGACGGGAGCACAGATACGCAGTATTTT. It specifies CASSFDGSTDTQYF. The rearrangement links TRBV7-3 to TRBJ2-3; unclear D gene. This CDR3 spans 14 amino acids. In germline, CDR1 is SGHTA, CDR2 FQGTGA. The V and J ends lost 3 bases and 0 bases respectively, with 7 bases between them.

The V and J genes are TRBV29-1 and TRBJ1-4, with TRBD1 identical over 10 bases. The CDR3 totals 14 residues. The V gene's germline CDR1 is SQVTM and CDR2 ANQGSEA. Germline trimming cut 7 bases from V and 14 bases from J; bases unmatched to any gene: 16. CDR3 sequence reads: CSAGTGAPQGGLFF. The CDR3 nucleotides are TGCAGCGCCGGGACAGGGGCTCCTCAGGGAGGGCTGTTTTTT.